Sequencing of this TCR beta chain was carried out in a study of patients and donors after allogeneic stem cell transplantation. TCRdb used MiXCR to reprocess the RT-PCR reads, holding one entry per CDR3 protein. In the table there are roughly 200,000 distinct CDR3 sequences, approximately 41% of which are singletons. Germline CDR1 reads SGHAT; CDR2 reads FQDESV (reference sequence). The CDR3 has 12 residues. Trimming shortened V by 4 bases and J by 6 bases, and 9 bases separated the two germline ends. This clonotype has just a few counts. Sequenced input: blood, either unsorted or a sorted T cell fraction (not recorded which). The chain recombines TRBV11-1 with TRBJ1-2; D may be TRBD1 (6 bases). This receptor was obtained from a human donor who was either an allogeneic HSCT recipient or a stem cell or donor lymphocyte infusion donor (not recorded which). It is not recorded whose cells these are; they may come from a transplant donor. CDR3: CASSSNRDGYTF. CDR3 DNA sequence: TGTGCCAGCAGCTCCAACAGGGATGGCTACACCTTC. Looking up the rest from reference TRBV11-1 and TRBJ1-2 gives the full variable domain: EAEVAQSPRYKITEKSQAVAFWCDPISGHATLYWYRQILGQGPELLVQFQDESVVDDSQLPKDRFSAERLKGVDSTLKIQPAELGDSAMYLCASSSNRDGYTFGSGTRLTVV.